Listed here are 7 T cell receptor beta chains from one sample, sequenced in a study of T cell responses to AZD1222 COVID-19 vaccine. TCRdb's copy holds only in-frame clones and misses some; the assay was immunoSEQ multiplex PCR. The sample holds approximately 150,000 clones; around nine tenths are singletons and the top ten take 1.5% to 2%. The sample here was peripheral blood, taken on day 0 of AZD1222 vaccination. These receptor sequences come from an adult in good health.

The J gene is TRBJ1-1, the V gene TRBV5-5; D is unresolved. Trimming cost V 4 bases and J 4 bases, with 14 bases left between them. The CDR3 is made up of 14 amino acids. CDR1 and CDR2 from the germline V gene are SGHKS and YYEKEE (reference sequence). The CDR3 DNA follows: TGTGCCAGCAGCCGGGCAGGTCGGACCACTGAAGCTTTCTTT. Translated: CASSRAGRTTEAFF.

The genes are TRBV30 and TRBJ2-1, with D possibly TRBD1 on 6 matching bases. This CDR3 region has 14 residues. Between the trimmed V and J ends, which lost 4 bases and 7 bases, there was a span of 17 bases. Looked up from germline, CDR1 is GTSNPN and CDR2 is SVGIG (reference sequence). The DNA for the CDR3 is TGTGCCTGGAATAGCAGGGGCGGAAAAAATGAGCAGTTCTTC. This translates into CAWNSRGGKNEQFF. Full variable domain (rest looked up from reference TRBV30 and TRBJ2-1): SQTIHQWPATLVQPVGSPLSLECTVEGTSNPNLYWYRQAAGRGLQLLFYSVGIGQISSEVPQNLSASRPQDRQFILSSKKLLLSDSGFYLCAWNSRGGKNEQFFGPGTRLTVL.

The chain is built from TRBV28 and TRBJ2-1, with 9 bases lining up with TRBD1. This CDR3 has 17 amino acids. V trimming: 6 bases; J trimming: 2 bases; junction bases outside the gene matches: 11. Germline V lookup: CDR1 MDHEN, CDR2 SYDVKM. The CDR3 sequence is CASRPPGTGYPYNEQFF. The CDR3 nucleotides are TGTGCCAGCAGACCCCCCGGGACAGGGTACCCCTACAATGAGCAGTTCTTC.

The J gene is TRBJ1-2, the V gene TRBV19, with a tentative D call TRBD1 (5 bases). The V gene's germline CDR1 is LNHDA and CDR2 SQIVND (reference sequence). The CDR3 totals 14 residues. V gave up 3 bases and J gave up 3 bases, with 11 bases separating them. The CDR3 is CASSILSRDYGYTF. The DNA of the CDR3 is TGTGCCAGTAGTATTTTATCCAGGGACTATGGCTACACCTTC. Filled out from reference TRBV19 and TRBJ1-2, the complete variable domain reads DGGITQSPKYLFRKEGQNVTLSCEQNLNHDAMYWYRQDPGQGLRLIYYSQIVNDFQKGDIAEGYSVSREKKESFPLTVTSAQKNPTAFYLCASSILSRDYGYTFGSGTRLTVV.

The J gene is TRBJ1-1, the V gene TRBV5-5, with D maybe TRBD1 (5 bases). V was pared by 2 bases and J by 7 bases, with 15 bases between. The V gene's germline CDR1 is SGHKS and CDR2 YYEKEE (reference sequence). The CDR3 totals 14 residues. The CDR3 reads CASSFQEGVVEAFF. For the CDR3, the DNA is TGTGCCAGCAGCTTTCAAGAAGGGGTGGTTGAAGCTTTCTTT.

The chain uses TRBV4-3 and TRBJ2-1; 7 bases match TRBD2. The CDR3 consists of 17 residues. The junction had 11 bases not matched to a gene; V was cut back by 1 base and J by 5 bases. From germline, CDR1 is LGHNA and CDR2 YSLEER. Here the CDR3 DNA reads TGCGCCAGCAGCCAAGGCACTAGCGTTGTGGCCCACAATGAGCAGTTCTTC. This sequence encodes CASSQGTSVVAHNEQFF.

V gene TRBV6-2 or TRBV6-3 combines with J gene TRBJ2-1, with TRBD2 identical over 7 bases. The germline V gene has CDR1 MNHEY and CDR2 SVGEGT. The CDR3 totals 14 residues. Trimming cost V 2 bases and J 6 bases; bases outside gene matches: 4. In DNA, the CDR3 is TGTGCCAGCAGTTACGGGGGGGTGGCCAATGAGCAGTTCTTC. Translated: CASSYGGVANEQFF.